This entry concerns a single T cell receptor (beta chain). This entry belongs to a study of T cells in Graves' hyperthyroidism and ophthalmopathy. RNA transcripts provided the source from which TCR beta CDR3 regions were amplified. Carried out on the TCR CDR3, a first-round RT-PCR used the HTBI primer set. TCRdb passed the multiplex PCR reads through MiXCR, listing each CDR3 protein once. The table records roughly 240,000 distinct CDR3 sequences, over 15% of them present only once. This CDR3 contains 16 residues. Germline-derived CDR1 and CDR2 are SGHTA and FQGNSA. Trimming stripped 5 bases from V and 2 bases from J, with 18 bases between.

The rearrangement joins TRBV7-2 to TRBJ2-5; possibly TRBD1 or TRBD2 for D (5 bases each). Sequencing input: blood. The sequence was obtained from a woman between 18 and 30 years old with Graves' ophthalmopathy. The CDR3 region is CASSQAPGRLQETQYF. The CDR3 nucleotides read TGTGCCAGCAGCCAAGCACCGGGACGCCTACAAGAGACCCAGTACTTC.